One and the same sample provided the 13 T cell receptor beta chains below, sequenced in a study of shared clonotypes between healthy human individuals (dated by TCRdb to about 2020). Library generation was performed with the immunoSEQ multiplex PCR assay. TCRdb stores this immuneACCESS table with in-frame sequences only. Part of the clones is absent; in the studies checked, under half of the shortfall reflects unresolved V genes, and no reason is known for the rest. Here the sample has about 1.1 million clones; 70% to 80% occur a single time. The leading ten clones occupy approximately 0.5% of the sample. Sequenced material: memory CD4+ T cells from PBMCs. In the paper's terms, the cell subset or site label means: CD45RA-negative fraction. These receptors were taken from a man between 18 and 29 years old in good health. Some clones in this sample may be carry-over from other donors' samples.

The V call is TRBV4-1, the J call TRBJ2-7; the match to TRBD1 covers 8 bases. Unmatched junction bases numbered 5, after V lost 5 bases and J lost 2 bases. Germline V gives CDR1 MGHRA, CDR2 YSYEKL. The CDR3 is 14 residues long. In nucleotides, the CDR3 is TGCGCCAGCAGCGACCGACAGGGGCCCTACGAGCAGTACTTC. The encoded protein is CASSDRQGPYEQYF.

This chain joins TRBV4-1 and TRBJ2-3, with 12 bases aligning to TRBD2. The CDR3 contains 20 residues. V shed 0 bases, J shed 5 bases, and the junction held 15 bases outside the gene matches. Germline CDR1 MGHRA, CDR2 YSYEKL. CDR3 in amino acids: CASSQDRDRTSGAAGDTQYF. The CDR3 nucleotides read TGCGCCAGCAGCCAAGATCGGGACAGGACTAGCGGGGCCGCGGGAGATACGCAGTATTTT.

The chain employs TRBV30 and TRBJ1-3, with no clear D. In germline, CDR1 is GTSNPN, CDR2 SVGIG (reference sequence). CDR3 size: 13 residues. V lost 8 bases and J lost 0, with 11 bases in between. CDR3 sequence: CASQDRSGNTIYF. The CDR3 DNA reads as TGTGCCAGCCAGGACCGCTCTGGAAACACCATATATTTT.

This clone was found many times. This rearrangement joins TRBV7-2 to TRBJ2-7; D call uncertain. CDR1 and CDR2 from the germline V gene are SGHTA and FQGNSA. With 1 base removed from V and 12 bases from J, the gap between germline ends came to 22 bases. The CDR3 spans 15 residues. CDR3 sequence reads: CASSLDPPKVRVWYF. CDR3 bases: TGTGCCAGCAGCTTAGACCCCCCGAAGGTTCGGGTCTGGTACTTC. Using reference TRBV7-2 and TRBJ2-7 for the parts outside the CDR3, the full variable domain is GAGVSQSPSNKVTEKGKDVELRCDPISGHTALYWYRQSLGQGLEFLIYFQGNSAPDKSGLPSDRFSAERTGGSVSTLTIQRTQQEDSAVYLCASSLDPPKVRVWYFGPGTRLTVT.

This chain joins TRBV5-1 and TRBJ2-3; 7 bases are a match to TRBD1. Germline V gene lookup returns CDR1 SGHRS and CDR2 YFSETQ. This CDR3 has 15 amino acids. V gave up 3 bases and J gave up 3 bases; unmatched junction bases: 7. The CDR3: CASSYDRVGTDTQYF. CDR3 nucleotides: TGCGCCAGCAGCTACGACAGGGTGGGAACAGATACGCAGTATTTT.

The V gene is TRBV6-6, the J gene TRBJ2-1; 8 bases agree with TRBD2. CDR1 is MNHNY and CDR2 is SVGAGI in the germline V gene (reference sequence). After removal of 0 bases from V and 10 bases from J, the junction contained 8 bases not matched to a gene. The CDR3 extends over 15 amino acids. CDR3 in DNA: TGTGCCAGCAGTTACTCTAGCGGGGACCGGTTCGAGCAGTTCTTC. This gives the protein CASSYSSGDRFEQFF.

The V call is TRBV11-3, the J call TRBJ2-7; possible D gene TRBD1, 6 bases. In germline, CDR1 is SGHNT, CDR2 YENEEA. This CDR3 spans 14 amino acids. Trimming cost V 2 bases and J 2 bases, with 10 bases left between them. The CDR3 bases are TGTGCCAGCAGCTTATTACCAGGGGCCTACGAGCAGTACTTC. It translates to CASSLLPGAYEQYF.

This clone was counted between two and nine times. V and J are TRBV5-1 and TRBJ2-7, with a possible D match to TRBD1 (6 bases). The germline CDR1 and CDR2 sequences are SGHRS and YFSETQ. V was trimmed by 4 bases and J by 6 bases, leaving 23 bases between them. The CDR3 contains 16 residues. CDR3 sequence: CASSPSPDRIKVEQYF. The CDR3 DNA reads as TGCGCCAGCAGCCCGTCCCCGGACAGAATCAAGGTCGAGCAGTACTTC.

This clone was seen a handful of times. The chain has TRBV7-9 and TRBJ2-7; weak D call: TRBD2 (6 bases). The V gene lost 7 bases and the J gene lost 4 bases, with 17 bases spanning the gap. Per the germline V gene, CDR1 is SEHNR and CDR2 is FQNEAQ (reference sequence). This CDR3 is 14 amino acids long. CDR3 amino acids: CASTPIGEEYEQYF. The CDR3, as DNA: TGTGCCAGCACCCCAATTGGGGAGGAGTACGAGCAGTACTTC.

The rearrangement uses TRBV19 and TRBJ1-1; D call uncertain. This CDR3 is built from 15 residues. Germline V lookup: CDR1 LNHDA, CDR2 SQIVND (reference sequence). Trimming removed 5 bases from V and 1 base from J, with 14 bases in between. CDR3 amino acids: CASSSDKIRNTEAFF. DNA of the CDR3: TGTGCCAGTAGTTCCGACAAAATCAGGAACACTGAAGCTTTCTTT.

The chain employs TRBV6-5 and TRBJ1-5; TRBD1 is a possible D gene (5 bases). This CDR3 comprises 14 residues. V was clipped by 4 bases and J by 4 bases, with 11 bases between them. The germline V gene has CDR1 MNHEY and CDR2 SVGAGI. In DNA, the CDR3 is TGTGCCAGCAGTTCACGACGGGGGAATCAGCCCCAGCATTTT. This translates into CASSSRRGNQPQHF.

The J gene is TRBJ2-1, the V gene TRBV15; D perhaps matches TRBD2 (5 bases). With 3 bases removed from V and 3 bases from J, the gap between germline ends came to 12 bases. This CDR3 is built from 15 residues. Germline V gene lookup returns CDR1 LNHNV and CDR2 YYDKDF (reference sequence). The CDR3 region is CATSSTGEFYNEQFF. DNA for the CDR3: TGTGCCACCAGCAGTACCGGGGAGTTCTACAATGAGCAGTTCTTC.

The V gene is TRBV4-1, the J gene TRBJ2-3; 8 bases align to TRBD2. Germline V CDR1 and CDR2: MGHRA, YSYEKL. V shed 2 bases and J 7 bases; nucleotides not matched to a gene: 11. CDR3 length: 16 amino acids. The CDR3 region is CASSQPTSALGNTQYF. The CDR3 coding sequence is TGCGCCAGCAGCCAACCGACTAGCGCCCTTGGAAATACGCAGTATTTT.